The rows below give T cell receptor beta chains drawn from one sample of a study of beta chain features in type 1 diabetes. Some clones are missing from TCRdb's copy, which holds only in-frame ones; the method was immunoSEQ multiplex PCR. Of 900,000 or so clones in the sample, 15% to 20% were seen once. Sequences were obtained from naive CD4+ T cells from blood. The origin of the receptors is a woman aged 18-29 years in good health. Both conserved end residues are part of each CDR3. Each record gives: V gene, J gene, clone size, D gene, CDR3 protein, CDR3 DNA. A D gene is named only where the DNA matches it firmly. Size tells how often a clone was seen (once, few, many) or the class of an expanded clone, and some rows leave it out.

V: TRBV20-1
J: TRBJ2-7
size: few
D: TRBD2
CDR3: CSGGGSREQYF
DNA: TGCAGTGGGGGCGGGAGTCGAGAGCAGTACTTC

V: TRBV28
J: TRBJ2-7
size: few
D: TRBD1
CDR3: CASNRDSPYEQYF
DNA: TGTGCCAGCAACCGGGACAGCCCCTACGAGCAGTACTTC

V: TRBV19
J: TRBJ1-1
size: few
D: -
CDR3: CASSAQGKNTEAFF
DNA: TGTGCCAGTAGTGCCCAGGGGAAGAACACTGAAGCTTTCTTT

V: TRBV7-2
J: TRBJ2-5
size: -
D: -
CDR3: CASSLGQGGTQYF
DNA: TGTGCCAGCAGCTTAGGGCAGGGAGGGACCCAGTACTTC

V: TRBV10-3
J: TRBJ1-3
size: few
D: -
CDR3: CAISLTGNSGNTIYF
DNA: TGTGCCATCAGTTTGACAGGAAACTCTGGAAACACCATATATTTT

V: TRBV5-4
J: TRBJ2-1
size: -
D: -
CDR3: CASSLGRSSYNEQFF
DNA: TGTGCCAGCAGCTTGGGCAGGAGCTCCTACAATGAGCAGTTCTTC

V: TRBV4-3
J: TRBJ2-1
size: -
D: TRBD2
CDR3: CASSQQIAGGPVYNEQFF
DNA: TGCGCCAGCAGCCAGCAAATAGCGGGAGGGCCGGTCTACAATGAGCAGTTCTTC

V: TRBV4-1
J: TRBJ2-6
size: few
D: -
CDR3: CASSQEGTGYSGANVLTF
DNA: TGCGCCAGCAGCCAAGAAGGTACAGGGTACTCTGGGGCCAACGTCCTGACTTTC

V: TRBV6-1
J: TRBJ2-4
size: -
D: -
CDR3: CASSELQGFQYF
DNA: TGTGCCAGCAGTGAATTACAGGGTTTTCAGTACTTC

V: TRBV5-1
J: TRBJ2-3
size: -
D: -
CDR3: CASLGRDTDTQYF
DNA: TGCGCCAGCCTAGGGCGGGACACAGATACGCAGTATTTT

V: TRBV18
J: TRBJ2-7
size: few
D: -
CDR3: CASSPQIQDRPTEQYF
DNA: TGTGCCAGCTCACCACAGATTCAGGACAGACCTACCGAGCAGTACTTC

V: TRBV27
J: TRBJ2-1
size: -
D: TRBD2
CDR3: CASRPSGSRYNEQFF
DNA: TGTGCCAGCAGGCCAAGCGGGAGTCGGTACAATGAGCAGTTCTTC

V: TRBV6-5
J: TRBJ2-1
size: -
D: TRBD1
CDR3: CASVNRQGSEQFF
DNA: TGTGCCAGCGTAAATAGACAGGGCAGTGAGCAGTTCTTC

V: TRBV4-2
J: TRBJ1-5
size: few
D: -
CDR3: CASSTQADSNQPQHF
DNA: TGTGCCAGCAGCACACAGGCGGATAGCAATCAGCCCCAGCATTTT

V: TRBV6-5
J: TRBJ2-3
size: few
D: -
CDR3: CASSLGSDTQYF
DNA: TGTGCCAGCAGCCTCGGAAGCGATACGCAGTATTTT

V: TRBV5-1
J: TRBJ2-5
size: -
D: TRBD1
CDR3: CASSYIGQGGETQYF
DNA: TGCGCCAGCAGCTATATTGGACAGGGTGGGGAGACCCAGTACTTC

V: TRBV6-5
J: TRBJ2-7
size: -
D: TRBD1
CDR3: CASSPSGQVTYEQYF
DNA: TGTGCCAGCAGCCCCTCGGGACAGGTAACCTACGAGCAGTACTTC

V: TRBV5-1
J: TRBJ2-2
size: few
D: -
CDR3: CASSLEGLGTGELFF
DNA: TGCGCCAGCAGCTTGGAGGGCCTGGGCACCGGGGAGCTGTTTTTT

V: TRBV5-8
J: TRBJ2-6
size: -
D: -
CDR3: CASNALSGANVLTF
DNA: TGTGCCAGCAACGCTCTTTCTGGGGCCAACGTCCTGACTTTC

V: TRBV4-3
J: TRBJ2-1
size: few
D: TRBD2
CDR3: CASSQEREGYNEQFF
DNA: TGCGCCAGCAGCCAAGAGCGGGAGGGTTACAATGAGCAGTTCTTC

V: TRBV28
J: TRBJ2-7
size: -
D: -
CDR3: CASSSRLYEQYF
DNA: TGTGCCAGCAGTTCCAGACTCTACGAGCAGTACTTC

V: TRBV5-4
J: TRBJ2-1
size: -
D: -
CDR3: CASSLITQDNEQFF
DNA: TGTGCCAGCAGCTTGATAACACAGGACAATGAGCAGTTCTTC